This T cell receptor beta chain is drawn from a study of radiation and T cells in renal cell carcinoma (dated by TCRdb to about 2020). Broadly, across the study: Samples were obtained from a clinical trial, in which 15 Gy stereotactic body radiation therapy was delivered to primary renal cell carcinomas and nephrectomy was performed 4 weeks later. In total, fewer than 55 samples, comprising 26 tumors and some 27 peripheral blood samples, were subjected to TCR beta sequencing. In the approximately 58 samples combined, some 4,000,000 unique CDR3 nucleotide sequences were found, encoding roughly 2,500,000 unique CDR3 amino acid sequences. What the study reported, not specific to this receptor: Because the trial had a single-armed design, the trial could not examine how radiation dose or scheduling affected the TCR repertoire. In blood, the top tumor clonotypes increased from baseline to 2 weeks after radiation and then shrank by 4 weeks, which suggests a temporary expansion of tumor-resident clones. No pretreatment tumor biopsies were available, so the baseline intratumoral presence of clonotypes could not be determined. Tracking of blood repertoire dynamics stopped at about 4 weeks after treatment, with no follow-up past that point.

Note on this clone: The clone's antigen remains unknown. Base qualities are not recorded, but no much larger clone differs from it by a single base.

From the cysteine through the phenylalanine, the CDR3 covers 13 amino acids. Of the read, only the CDR3 DNA is kept; its 39 bases are in frame from base 1. The V and J ends are trimmed by 4 bases and 5 bases, leaving 14 bases between them. Per the germline V gene (reference sequence), GTSNPN is the CDR1 and SVGIG is the CDR2. Taken with the paper, the label for time point translates to: blood 2 weeks post-SBRT. The sample's treatment or condition label, decoded: 15 Gy SBRT to primary tumor, nephrectomy 4 weeks later. To track tumor-enriched clonotypes, serial peripheral blood was sampled from radiation-treated patients at baseline and at 2 weeks and 4 weeks after SBRT. Renal cell carcinoma with clear cell pathology was present in all patients. Genomic DNA for TCR sequencing was prepared using the QIAamp DNA Blood Mini Kit (Qiagen). The analyses included just those samples that passed every quality control check.

The immunoSEQ kit was used, according to the manufacturer's recommendations, to generate TCR beta libraries from genomic DNA. For library preparation, a first multiplex PCR was performed with proprietary primers, followed by a second PCR in which unique barcodes were added, and bead cleanups were performed after each round. Each sample batch included a kit-provided positive control reaction and a negative control reaction. The final libraries underwent checking on an Agilent 4200 TapeStation D1000 ScreenTape, volumetric pooling, and quantification by qPCR. Sequencing ran on an Illumina NextSeq500 with a MidOutput 150-cycle cartridge, using 156 Read1 and 15 Index1 cycles with kit custom primers. The pooled library was loaded at roughly 1 pM, and around 20% PhiX control was spiked in. In the authors' own workflow: Vendor-processed data were analyzed in R, and a clonotype was defined as all T cells sharing the same CDR3 nucleotide sequence. In the clone abundance analyses, frequencies in each sample were normalized to that sample's 10,000 most abundant clones. Public T cell clones, which averaged fewer than five per sample, were excluded before analysis. Tumor-enriched and baseline blood-enriched clonotypes were defined by at least a 32-fold difference in abundance between compartments. Clonotypes expanded or contracted between blood time points were identified with a beta-binomial differential abundance model. The Baroni-Urbani and Buser coefficient was used to measure tumor-blood repertoire similarity, and groups were compared with two-tailed Wilcoxon tests in R. TCRdb's version of the immuneACCESS table is confined to in-frame rearrangements and falls short of the full clone set. An unresolved V gene accounts for under half of the shortfall where checked; the remainder is of unknown origin. V and J calls plus clone size are reproduced from that table; the DNA served to infer D and trimming. This sample gives about 130,000 clones in total; about 88% of them show up just once. 5% to 6% of the sample rests with the top ten.

This specimen was blood, taken from a patient whose treatment included radiotherapy and nephrectomy. This chain joins TRBV30 to TRBJ1-1, with the D gene not confidently named. This receptor was obtained from a woman between 70 and 85 years old with renal cell carcinoma. The CDR3 corresponds to CAWNFDTGTEAFF. Here is the DNA: TGTGCCTGGAACTTTGACACGGGGACTGAAGCTTTCTTT. When the CDR3 is completed using the reference TRBV30 and TRBJ1-1 genes on either side, the full variable domain is SQTIHQWPATLVQPVGSPLSLECTVEGTSNPNLYWYRQAAGRGLQLLFYSVGIGQISSEVPQNLSASRPQDRQFILSSKKLLLSDSGFYLCAWNFDTGTEAFFGQGTRLTVV.